The 5 T cell receptor beta chains given below trace back to one sample, sequenced in a study of identical twins. One entry per CDR3 protein, called by TCRdb with MiXCR from the 5' RACE reads. The data hold roughly 1.6 million distinct CDR3 sequences, with around 29% observed a single time. Input material: cord blood. These receptors were taken from a newborn girl in good health.

V usage is TRBV20-1 and J usage is TRBJ1-1, with D uncertain. CDR1 is DFQATT and CDR2 is SNEGSKA in the germline V gene (reference sequence). The CDR3 totals 11 residues. The V end lost 3 bases, the J end lost 6 bases, and 8 bases lay between the germline ends. Here the CDR3 reads CSASQPPEAFF. The DNA of the CDR3 is TGCAGTGCTAGTCAGCCCCCTGAAGCTTTCTTT.

This clonotype was seen only a few times. CDR3 nucleotide sequence: TGTGCCAGCAGTTTATCAAGAGGGGGCGAGCAGTACTTC. The encoded protein is CASSLSRGGEQYF. The V gene is TRBV27, the J gene TRBJ2-7; perhaps TRBD1 as D (6 bases). This CDR3 is 13 amino acids long. Germline V CDR1 and CDR2: MNHEY, SMNVEV (reference sequence). The ends were cut back, 0 bases at V and 6 bases at J, with 9 bases in the middle.

Concerning this clonotype itself: The CDR3 does not close with the conserved phenylalanine or tryptophan, likely indicating a read error. This sequence joins TRBV2 and TRBJ1-4; D may be TRBD1 (6 bases). V lost 7 bases to trimming and J lost 6 bases, with 21 bases between them. Germline V gives CDR1 SNHLY, CDR2 FYNNEI. The CDR3 extends over 16 amino acids. The CDR3 DNA is TGTGCCAGCATCCCCCGGGACACCTCAACGGATGAAAAACTGTTTGTT. Its translation: CASIPRDTSTDEKLFV.

This clonotype was counted many times. The chain couples TRBV25-1 to TRBJ2-1; the D gene is possibly TRBD1 (6 bases). The CDR3 spans 13 residues. Germline assignment: CDR1 MGHDK and CDR2 SYGVNS. V was cut by 8 bases and J by 7 bases, with 15 bases left in between. This CDR3 reads CASLITGMNEQFF. The CDR3 DNA sequence: TGTGCCAGCCTAATTACAGGGATGAATGAGCAGTTCTTC.

Only a few counts were recorded for this clonotype. The chain has TRBV20-1 and TRBJ2-7; maybe TRBD1 (6 bases). CDR1 DFQATT and CDR2 SNEGSKA come from the germline V gene (reference sequence). V was trimmed by 5 bases and J by 4 bases, leaving 24 bases between them. This CDR3 region has 16 residues. CDR3 region: CSAPQFPLARGYEQYF. The CDR3 region has the DNA TGCAGTGCTCCCCAGTTCCCTTTAGCCAGGGGTTACGAGCAGTACTTC.